The rows below give T cell receptor beta chains drawn from one sample of a study of shared clonotypes between healthy human individuals. Produced via immunoSEQ multiplex PCR; TCRdb's table is partial and in-frame only. Of about 1,900,000 clones listed, about 95% are singletons. The sequencing sample was made of naive CD8+ T cells sorted from blood. The receptors derive from a man between 18 and 29 years old in good health. The CDR3 runs from the conserved cysteine through the conserved F or W.

CASSLISEQYF,TRBJ2-7,TRBV5-6
CASSDGTYGYTF,TRBJ1-2,TRBV2
CASSLGTVEAFF,TRBJ1-1,TRBV4-1
CASSFWDDAYEQYF,TRBJ2-7,TRBV6-6
CASSFPGDSEEQFF,TRBJ2-1,TRBV5-1
CASSLSDGATNEKLFF,TRBJ1-4,TRBV27
CASSLWLLSWARQYF,TRBJ2-7,TRBV11-3
CATSGPQGQGAGELFF,TRBJ2-2,TRBV15
CASSLVGDLAGVNTGELFF,TRBJ2-2,TRBV5-1
CASSPGQAYEQYF,TRBJ2-7,TRBV9
CASSWTSGEETQYF,TRBJ2-5,TRBV6-5
CASSDLAPGYTF,TRBJ1-2,TRBV9
CASSQATGRNTEAFF,TRBJ1-1,TRBV14
CASSPPYTEQYF,TRBJ2-7,TRBV7-9
CASSLSPGAFRETQYF,TRBJ2-5,TRBV13
CASTQTGAHYGYTF,TRBJ1-2,TRBV5-1
CASSQDPRVTDEQFF,TRBJ2-1,TRBV4-1
CASSSIVAGGQETQYF,TRBJ2-5,TRBV27
CASSEGQGPSYEQYF,TRBJ2-7,TRBV2
CASKFGRFSYEQYF,TRBJ2-7,TRBV5-6
CASSLSWTGASEQYF,TRBJ2-7,TRBV28
CASSESMGPYEQYF,TRBJ2-7,TRBV10-2
CASSPSGAPIYGYTF,TRBJ1-2,TRBV9
CASSQSYGTGSYNEQFF,TRBJ2-1,TRBV14
CASSIFRAHSNQPQHF,TRBJ1-5,TRBV2
CASSLYEGRGDSPLHF,TRBJ1-6,TRBV9
CASSFTVDEQYF,TRBJ2-7,TRBV7-9
CAWSGPEVFRRTEAFF,TRBJ1-1,TRBV30
CASSDPGSSGNIQYF,TRBJ2-4,TRBV10-2
CASSSALNYGYTF,TRBJ1-2,TRBV7-2
CSVEAGGQNTGELFF,TRBJ2-2,TRBV29-1
CASSLLTGGNEKLFF,TRBJ1-4,TRBV27
CASALGEGLTYEQYF,TRBJ2-7,TRBV5-1
CASSQDRGISYEQYF,TRBJ2-7,TRBV4-1
CASRPLAGVGNEQFF,TRBJ2-1,TRBV27